This T cell receptor beta chain was sequenced in a study of preoperative IRX-2 immunotherapy in early breast cancer. TCRdb's table, derived via immunoSEQ multiplex PCR, lists solely in-frame clones and lacks some. In the table there are more than 30,000 clones, approximately 89% of which are singletons. Regarding treatment: preoperative locoregional IRX-2 cytokine immunotherapy. The length of the CDR3 is 13 residues. Losses at the gene ends were 7 bases for V and 4 bases for J; bases not matched to a gene: 4. Germline V gene lookup returns CDR1 KGHSH and CDR2 LQKENI. The chain couples TRBV18 to TRBJ1-5; 7 bases align to TRBD1. Sequenced here: tumor tissue, sampled after IRX-2 immunotherapy. This TCR was recovered from a human donor with breast cancer. CDR3 sequence reads: CASLQGINQPQHF. In nucleotides, the CDR3 is TGTGCCAGCTTACAGGGGATTAATCAGCCCCAGCATTTT.